Listed below are T cell receptor beta chains from one sample, sequenced in a study of cytomegalovirus exposure and HLA in healthy donors. Libraries were prepared by immunoSEQ multiplex PCR; TCRdb keeps only in-frame clonotypes and omits some of them. The data contain 90,000 to 110,000 clones, roughly 12% of them singletons. Sequencing was done on a sample of PBMCs. These receptors all come from a man aged 35 to 55 in good health and CMV-seropositive. Each CDR3 is given with its conserved first and last residue. Each record gives: D gene, J gene, clone size, V gene, CDR3 protein, CDR3 DNA. The D gene is left open where the match is weak. Only some rows state a clone size, as once, few, many or a class for expanded clones.

d_gene: TRBD1
j_gene: TRBJ2-6
abundance: NA
v_gene: TRBV10-3
CDR3aa: CATRQGAYSGANVLTF
CDR3nt: TGTGCCACTCGACAGGGGGCGTATTCTGGGGCCAACGTCCTGACTTTC

d_gene: TRBD1
j_gene: TRBJ1-2
abundance: NA
v_gene: TRBV18
CDR3aa: CASSQDRAYGYTF
CDR3nt: TGTGCCAGCTCTCAGGACAGGGCTTATGGCTACACCTTC

d_gene: NA
j_gene: TRBJ2-5
abundance: few
v_gene: TRBV6-6
CDR3aa: CASSYEGGRGETQYF
CDR3nt: TGTGCCAGCAGTTACGAGGGTGGGCGGGGAGAGACCCAGTACTTC

d_gene: NA
j_gene: TRBJ1-2
abundance: few
v_gene: TRBV5-4
CDR3aa: CASSSGNYGYTF
CDR3nt: TGTGCCAGCAGCTCAGGGAACTATGGCTACACCTTC

d_gene: TRBD1
j_gene: TRBJ2-7
abundance: NA
v_gene: TRBV7-9
CDR3aa: CASSLHLRTGGHYEQYF
CDR3nt: TGTGCCAGCAGCTTACACTTAAGGACAGGGGGCCACTACGAGCAGTACTTC

d_gene: TRBD2
j_gene: TRBJ2-3
abundance: few
v_gene: TRBV28
CDR3aa: CASTGPGRGLAPTDTQYF
CDR3nt: TGTGCCAGCACAGGACCGGGGCGGGGACTAGCCCCCACAGATACGCAGTATTTT

d_gene: NA
j_gene: TRBJ2-3
abundance: NA
v_gene: TRBV7-3
CDR3aa: CASSLTHRRSFTGTDTQYF
CDR3nt: TGTGCCAGCAGCTTAACCCATAGGCGGAGCTTTACCGGCACAGATACGCAGTATTTT

d_gene: NA
j_gene: TRBJ2-5
abundance: few
v_gene: TRBV27
CDR3aa: CANSSRGPQETQYF
CDR3nt: TGTGCCAACAGCAGTAGAGGGCCCCAAGAGACCCAGTACTTC

d_gene: NA
j_gene: TRBJ2-1
abundance: few
v_gene: TRBV28
CDR3aa: CASSAPGHLRGKDNEQFF
CDR3nt: TGTGCCAGCAGCGCCCCAGGGCACCTCAGGGGCAAGGACAATGAGCAGTTCTTC

d_gene: NA
j_gene: TRBJ2-4
abundance: NA
v_gene: TRBV6-1
CDR3aa: CASSEVGGPGDIQYF
CDR3nt: TGTGCCAGCAGTGAGGTAGGCGGCCCGGGGGACATTCAGTACTTC

d_gene: NA
j_gene: TRBJ2-2
abundance: NA
v_gene: TRBV18
CDR3aa: CASSGKAGGPNTGELFF
CDR3nt: TGTGCCAGCTCAGGCAAAGCCGGAGGGCCGAACACCGGGGAGCTGTTTTTT

d_gene: TRBD1
j_gene: TRBJ2-1
abundance: few
v_gene: TRBV5-1
CDR3aa: CASSWRGQGTYNEQFF
CDR3nt: TGCGCCAGCAGCTGGAGGGGACAGGGGACCTACAATGAGCAGTTCTTC